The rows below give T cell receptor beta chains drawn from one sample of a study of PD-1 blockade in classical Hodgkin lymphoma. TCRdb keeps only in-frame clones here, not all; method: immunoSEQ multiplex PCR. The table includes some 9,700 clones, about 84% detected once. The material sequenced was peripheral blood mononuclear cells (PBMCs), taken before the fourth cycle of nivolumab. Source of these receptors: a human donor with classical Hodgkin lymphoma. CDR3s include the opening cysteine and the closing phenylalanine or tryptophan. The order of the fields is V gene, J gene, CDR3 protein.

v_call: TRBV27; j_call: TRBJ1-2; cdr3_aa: CASSSKYGQGGSTF
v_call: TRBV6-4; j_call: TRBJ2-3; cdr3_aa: CASSEGVTDTQYF
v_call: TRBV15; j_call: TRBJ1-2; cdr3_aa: CATSRGTGDGYTF
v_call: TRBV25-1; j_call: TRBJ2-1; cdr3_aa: CASSDRLAVNEQFF
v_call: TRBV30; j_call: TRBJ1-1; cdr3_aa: CAWSPNRGPNTEAFF
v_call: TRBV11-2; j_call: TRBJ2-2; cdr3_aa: CASSLVEGTGELFF
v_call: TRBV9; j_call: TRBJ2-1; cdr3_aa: CASSVMAGGVFEQFF
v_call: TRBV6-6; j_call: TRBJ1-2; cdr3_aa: CASSYTAVNYGYTF
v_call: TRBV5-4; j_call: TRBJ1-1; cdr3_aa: CASSRYGTGFNTEAFF
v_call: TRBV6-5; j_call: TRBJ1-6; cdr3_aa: CASSSGLSSYNSPLHF
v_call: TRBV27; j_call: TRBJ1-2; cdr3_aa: CASSLSPRRYGYTF
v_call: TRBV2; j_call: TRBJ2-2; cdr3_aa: CASSDEAVTNTGELFF
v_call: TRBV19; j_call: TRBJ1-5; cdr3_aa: CASSIRQLRGNQPQHF
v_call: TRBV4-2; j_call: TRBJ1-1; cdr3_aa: CASSQENGRNTEAFF
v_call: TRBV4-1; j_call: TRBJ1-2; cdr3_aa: CASSQEIQGYYGYTF
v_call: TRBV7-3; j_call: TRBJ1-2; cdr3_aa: CASSPHQGYGYTF
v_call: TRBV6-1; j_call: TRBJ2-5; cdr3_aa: CASKDVGMGETQYF
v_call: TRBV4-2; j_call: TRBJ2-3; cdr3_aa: CASSQLYTDTQYF